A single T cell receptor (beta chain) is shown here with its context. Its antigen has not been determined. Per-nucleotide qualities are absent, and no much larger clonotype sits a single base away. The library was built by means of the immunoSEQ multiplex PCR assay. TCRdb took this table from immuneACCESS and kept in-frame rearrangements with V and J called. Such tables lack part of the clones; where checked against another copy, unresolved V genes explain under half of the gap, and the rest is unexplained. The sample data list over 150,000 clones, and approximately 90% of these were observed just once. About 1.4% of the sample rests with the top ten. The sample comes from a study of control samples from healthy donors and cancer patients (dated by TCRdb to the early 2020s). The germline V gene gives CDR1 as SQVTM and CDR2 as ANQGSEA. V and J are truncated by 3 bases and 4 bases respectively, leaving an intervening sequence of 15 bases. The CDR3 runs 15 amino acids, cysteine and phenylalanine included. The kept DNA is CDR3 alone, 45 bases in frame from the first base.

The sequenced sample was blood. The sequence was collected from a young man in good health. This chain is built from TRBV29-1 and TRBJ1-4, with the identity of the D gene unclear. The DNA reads TGCAGCGTTGATTTCCGGCAGGCCTTTAATGAAAAACTGTTTTTT. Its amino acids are CSVDFRQAFNEKLFF.